What follows is one T cell receptor beta chain and its context. The data originate from a study of Graves' ophthalmopathy and Graves' hyperthyroidism. Amplified TCR beta CDR3 regions were obtained using RNA transcripts as template. Investigators did first-round RT-PCR with HTBI primers, then second-round multiplex PCR. MiXCR was run by TCRdb on the multiplex PCR reads, yielding one entry per CDR3 protein. This sample carries roughly 1.1 million distinct CDR3 sequences, roughly 35% of them seen once, and the ten largest clones take around 10%. Germline CDR1 and CDR2: SNHLY and FYNNEI. The CDR3 runs to 13 residues. V lost 6 bases and J lost 8; bases outside the gene matches: 4.

The chain couples TRBV2 to TRBJ1-6, with 7 bases identical to TRBD1. Sequencing input: peripheral blood or thyroid tissue (not recorded which). The sequence came from an adult man with Graves' hyperthyroidism. CDR3 DNA: TGTGCCAGCAGCGCAGGGGGATATTCACCCCTCCACTTT. This sequence encodes CASSAGGYSPLHF.